This TCR beta chain appears in the sequencing data of a study of blood T cell repertoires in COVID-19. The table came from immunoSEQ multiplex PCR; TCRdb's copy has only in-frame clones and leaves some out. This table holds about 240,000 clones, approximately 90% found once. V was pared by 2 bases and J by 6 bases, with 16 bases between. The CDR3 loop spans 15 amino acids. The V gene's germline CDR1 is SEHNR and CDR2 FQNEAQ (reference sequence). Specimen: PBMCs or T cells enriched from blood (not recorded which). This receptor was identified in a woman aged 30 to 39 who had recovered from COVID-19. The chain is built from TRBV7-9 and TRBJ1-2, with D possibly TRBD1 on 6 matching bases. The CDR3 loop reads CASSLSPGAANGYTF. The CDR3 DNA reads TGTGCCAGCAGCTTAAGTCCAGGGGCAGCGAATGGCTACACCTTC. Filled out from reference TRBV7-9 and TRBJ1-2, the complete variable domain reads DTGVSQNPRHKITKRGQNVTFRCDPISEHNRLYWYRQTLGQGPEFLTYFQNEAQLEKSRLLSDRFSAERPKGSFSTLEIQRTEQGDSAMYLCASSLSPGAANGYTFGSGTRLTVV.